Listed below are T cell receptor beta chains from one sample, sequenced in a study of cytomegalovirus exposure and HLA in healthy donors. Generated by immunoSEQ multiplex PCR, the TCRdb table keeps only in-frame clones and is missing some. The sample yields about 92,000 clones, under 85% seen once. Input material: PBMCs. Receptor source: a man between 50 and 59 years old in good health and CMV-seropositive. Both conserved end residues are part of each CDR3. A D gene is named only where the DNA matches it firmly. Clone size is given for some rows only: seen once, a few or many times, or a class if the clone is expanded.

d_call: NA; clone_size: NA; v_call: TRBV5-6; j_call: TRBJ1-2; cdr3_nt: TGTGCCAGCAGCTTCGAGAGCTACTATGGCTACACCTTC; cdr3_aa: CASSFESYYGYTF
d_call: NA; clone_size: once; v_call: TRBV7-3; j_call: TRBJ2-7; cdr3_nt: TGTGCCAGCAGCTATCAGAGGACTCCCTATGACGAGCAGTACTTC; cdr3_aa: CASSYQRTPYDEQYF
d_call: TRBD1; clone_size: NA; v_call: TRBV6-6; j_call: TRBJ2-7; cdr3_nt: TGTGCCAGCAGGACCAAACAGGGGGCGCCTCCCTACGAGCAGTACTTC; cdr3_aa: CASRTKQGAPPYEQYF
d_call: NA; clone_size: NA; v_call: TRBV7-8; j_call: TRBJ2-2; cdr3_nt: TGTGCCAGCAGCTTCGGGACATCGGTCACCGGGGAGCTGTTTTTT; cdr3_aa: CASSFGTSVTGELFF
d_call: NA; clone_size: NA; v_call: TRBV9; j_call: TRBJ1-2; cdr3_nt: TGTGCCAGCAGCGGGATGACAGTGGAAGGCTACACCTTC; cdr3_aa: CASSGMTVEGYTF
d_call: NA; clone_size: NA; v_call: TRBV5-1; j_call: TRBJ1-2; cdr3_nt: TGCGCCAGCAGCTCTGGACAGAACTATGGCTACACCTTC; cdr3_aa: CASSSGQNYGYTF
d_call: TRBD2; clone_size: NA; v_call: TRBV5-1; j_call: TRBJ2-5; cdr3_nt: TGCGCCAGCAGCTCGGGGACTAGCGGGGGCGGGGAGACCCAGTACTTC; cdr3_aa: CASSSGTSGGGETQYF
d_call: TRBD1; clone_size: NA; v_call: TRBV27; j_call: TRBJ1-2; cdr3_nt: TGTGCCAGCAGTCTCGGCGTCACGGGACAGGCAAGCTATGGCTACACCTTC; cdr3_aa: CASSLGVTGQASYGYTF
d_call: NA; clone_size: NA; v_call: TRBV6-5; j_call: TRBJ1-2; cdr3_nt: TGTGCCAGCAGTTACCAGGGGTCCGGCTACACCTTC; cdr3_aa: CASSYQGSGYTF
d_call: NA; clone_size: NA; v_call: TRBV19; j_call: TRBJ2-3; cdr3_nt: TGTGCCAGTAGTATAGATCCCTCTTCCGCGGAGGTTGATACGCAGTATTTT; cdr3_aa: CASSIDPSSAEVDTQYF
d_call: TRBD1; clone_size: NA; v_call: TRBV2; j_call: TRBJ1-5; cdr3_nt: TGTGCCAGCAGCGGGACAGGGGGCTTGCAGCCCCAGAATTTT; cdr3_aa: CASSGTGGLQPQNF
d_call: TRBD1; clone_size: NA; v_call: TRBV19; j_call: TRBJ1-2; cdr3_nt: TGTGCCAGTTCGCCCGACAGGGGCCTCTATGGCTACACCTTC; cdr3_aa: CASSPDRGLYGYTF
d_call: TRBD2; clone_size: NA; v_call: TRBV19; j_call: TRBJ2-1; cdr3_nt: TGTGCCAGTAGTATTTCCTCTAGCGGAGAGCAGTTCTTC; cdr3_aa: CASSISSSGEQFF
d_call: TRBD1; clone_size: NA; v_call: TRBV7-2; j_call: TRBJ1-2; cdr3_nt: TGTGCCAGCAGCTTATCTGTGACAGGGTCTGGAGGCTACCCCTTC; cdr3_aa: CASSLSVTGSGGYPF
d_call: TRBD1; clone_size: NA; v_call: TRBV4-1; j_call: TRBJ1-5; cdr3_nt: TGCGCCAGCAGCCCGGGACAGATAAATCAGCCCCAGCATTTT; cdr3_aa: CASSPGQINQPQHF
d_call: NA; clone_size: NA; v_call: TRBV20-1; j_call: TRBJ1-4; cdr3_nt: TGCAGTGCTAGACCCCGGGAAAAACTGTTTTTT; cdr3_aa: CSARPREKLFF
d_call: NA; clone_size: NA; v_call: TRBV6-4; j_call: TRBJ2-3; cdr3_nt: TGTGCCAGCAGTGACTCGAGTAGAGATACGCAGTATTTT; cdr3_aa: CASSDSSRDTQYF
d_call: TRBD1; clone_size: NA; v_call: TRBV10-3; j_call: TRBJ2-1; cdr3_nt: TGTGCCATCAGGCAGGGACAGGAGAGCAACAATGAGCAGTTCTTC; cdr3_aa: CAIRQGQESNNEQFF
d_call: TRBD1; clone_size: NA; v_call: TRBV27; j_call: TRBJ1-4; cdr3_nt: TGTGCCAGCAGGGGCGGACAGGGGAAACTGTTTTTT; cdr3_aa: CASRGGQGKLFF
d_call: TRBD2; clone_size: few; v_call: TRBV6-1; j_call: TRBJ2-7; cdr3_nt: TGTGCCAGCAGTCCACACACCACTAGCGCAGGCGAGCAGTACTTC; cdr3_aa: CASSPHTTSAGEQYF
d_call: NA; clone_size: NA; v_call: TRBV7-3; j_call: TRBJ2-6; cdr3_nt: TGTGCCAGCAGCTTAATGTTACAGGGATCTGGGGCCAACGTCCTGACTTTC; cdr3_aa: CASSLMLQGSGANVLTF
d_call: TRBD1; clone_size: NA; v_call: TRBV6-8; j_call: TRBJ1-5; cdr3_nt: TGTGCCAGCAGTTCGTGTCATTGGACAGGGCAAGTAAGCAATCAGCCCCAGCATTTT; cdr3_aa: CASSSCHWTGQVSNQPQHF
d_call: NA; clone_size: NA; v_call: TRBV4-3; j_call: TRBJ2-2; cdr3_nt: TGCGCCAGCAGCCCTACCTTCTCAAACACCGGGGAGCTGTTTTTT; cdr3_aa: CASSPTFSNTGELFF
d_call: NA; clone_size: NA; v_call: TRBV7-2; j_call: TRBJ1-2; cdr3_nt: TGTGCCAGCAGCTTAGTTGTAGGGGAGGTTGGCTACACCTTC; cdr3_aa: CASSLVVGEVGYTF
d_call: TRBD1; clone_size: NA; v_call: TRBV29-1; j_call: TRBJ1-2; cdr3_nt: TGCAGCGTTGACTCGGGGACAGGGCTTGTGAACTATGGCTACCCCTTC; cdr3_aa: CSVDSGTGLVNYGYPF
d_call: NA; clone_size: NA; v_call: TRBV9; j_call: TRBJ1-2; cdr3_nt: TGTGCCAGCAGCGGTAACAGGGATGGTAACTATGGCTACACCTTC; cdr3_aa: CASSGNRDGNYGYTF
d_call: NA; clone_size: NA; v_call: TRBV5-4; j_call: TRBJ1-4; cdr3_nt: TGTGCCAGCAGCTCGGCCGGGACTTCTAATGAAAAACTGTTTTTT; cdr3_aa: CASSSAGTSNEKLFF
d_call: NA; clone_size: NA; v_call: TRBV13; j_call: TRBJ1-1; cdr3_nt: TGTGCCAGCAGCTTAGGATCCAGGGATAACACTGAAGCTTTCTTT; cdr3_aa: CASSLGSRDNTEAFF
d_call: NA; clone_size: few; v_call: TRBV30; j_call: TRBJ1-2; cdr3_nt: TGTGCCTGGACCGGGTTAGCTAACTATGGCTACACCTTC; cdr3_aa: CAWTGLANYGYTF
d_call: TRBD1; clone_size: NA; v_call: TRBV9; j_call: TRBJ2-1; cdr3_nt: TGTGCCAGCAGCTTAACAGGGGTGGGGTACAATGAGCAGTTCTTC; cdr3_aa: CASSLTGVGYNEQFF
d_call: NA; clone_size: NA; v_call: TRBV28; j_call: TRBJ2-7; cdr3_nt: TGTGCCAGCAGTTTAGGAGTCTCCTACGAGCAGTACTTC; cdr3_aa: CASSLGVSYEQYF
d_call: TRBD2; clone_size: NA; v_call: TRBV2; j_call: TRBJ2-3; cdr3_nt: TGTGCCACCAAGGGACTAGCCCCAGATACGCAGTATTTT; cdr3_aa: CATKGLAPDTQYF
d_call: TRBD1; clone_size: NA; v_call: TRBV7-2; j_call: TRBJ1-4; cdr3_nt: TGTGCCAGTAGCTTTATGACAGGGGGTCTGTTTTTT; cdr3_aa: CASSFMTGGLFF
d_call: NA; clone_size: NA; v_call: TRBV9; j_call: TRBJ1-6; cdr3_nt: TGTGCCAGCAGCGTAGAGGTAGCGTTTAATTCACCCCTCCACTTT; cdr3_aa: CASSVEVAFNSPLHF
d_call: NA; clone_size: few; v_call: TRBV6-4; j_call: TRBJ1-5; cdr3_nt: TGTGCCAGCCCGTGGCCCCAGCATTTT; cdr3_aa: CASPWPQHF
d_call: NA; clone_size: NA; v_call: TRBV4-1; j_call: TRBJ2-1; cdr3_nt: TGCGCCAGCAGCCAGCCCGCGGGATCGTTCGAGCAGTTCTTC; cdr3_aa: CASSQPAGSFEQFF
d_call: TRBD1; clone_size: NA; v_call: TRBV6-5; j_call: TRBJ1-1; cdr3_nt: TGTGCCAGCAGTTCCGGGGACAGGGGGATCACTGAAGCTTTCTTT; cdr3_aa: CASSSGDRGITEAFF